This T cell receptor beta chain was found in a study of liver allograft versus peripheral blood T cells. The overall study: Peripheral blood of the recipients supplied T cell receptor repertoires that were compared with those in transplanted livers.

Study-level points and caveats: Intragraft T cell receptor repertoires of liver allografts were reported to differ from peripheral blood repertoires.

From the reads, TCRdb called clonotypes with MiXCR, one entry per CDR3 protein. The data hold about 2,100 distinct CDR3 sequences, with around 16% observed a single time. By its share, this clonotype is large. The antigen is unknown. The CDR3 has 13 residues. CDR1 MNHEY and CDR2 SVGAGI come from the germline V gene. The ends were cut back, 5 bases at V and 2 bases at J, with 7 bases in the middle. The V call is TRBV6-5, the J call TRBJ1-3; tentative D call: TRBD1 (5 bases). The TCR sequence derives from a human patient who had a liver transplant. Some T cells could come from the graft donor. The CDR3 loop reads CASSQGAGNTIYF. DNA of the CDR3: TGTGCCAGCAGTCAGGGCGCTGGAAACACCATATATTTT.